This entry lists 25 T cell receptor beta chains sequenced from one sample in a study of identical twins. TCRdb itself ran the 5' RACE reads through MiXCR, one entry per CDR3 protein. In the table there are hundreds of thousands of distinct CDR3 sequences, about 12% of which are singletons. This sample also appeared in a second study, on yellow fever vaccine responses in identical twins.

Sequencing was done on a sample of CD8+ T cells sorted from blood. The source of these receptors is a woman younger than 30 in good health.

The chain couples TRBV24-1 to TRBJ2-2, with a weak D call TRBD1 (6 bases). Germline CDR1 KGHDR, CDR2 SFDVKD. The CDR3 totals 15 residues. The germline V and J ends were trimmed by 4 bases and 0 bases, with 8 bases remaining between them. CDR3 in DNA: TGTGCCACCAGTGAGGGACACGCGAACACCGGGGAGCTGTTTTTT. This encodes CATSEGHANTGELFF.

This clonotype was counted only a few times. This CDR3 reads CATSTRGTSGETQYF. The CDR3 DNA reads TGTGCCACCAGCACCCGGGGGACTAGCGGGGAGACCCAGTACTTC. The rearrangement links TRBV15 to TRBJ2-5, with 12 positions matching TRBD2. Per germline, CDR1 LNHNV and CDR2 YYDKDF (reference sequence). The CDR3 runs to 15 residues. The J segment lost 5 bases and the V segment lost 4 bases, leaving 5 bases of the junction unmatched.

The gene calls are TRBV6-1 and TRBJ2-5, with 9 bases identical to TRBD1. Germline V gene data show CDR1 as MNHNS and CDR2 as SASEGT. The CDR3 covers 17 residues. After removal of 6 bases from V and 5 bases from J, the junction contained 16 bases not matched to a gene. CDR3 DNA: TGTGCCAGCAGCCCCGGACAGGGGATGGGGGCATGGGAGACCCAGTACTTC. Amino acid sequence: CASSPGQGMGAWETQYF.

The chain couples TRBV12-3 or TRBV12-4 to TRBJ2-3; TRBD2 matches 12 bases. The CDR3 totals 23 residues. V shed 7 bases and J 4 bases; nucleotides not matched to a gene: 30. CDR3 region: CASKLRPTLAGGLILHGSDTQYF. The CDR3 DNA follows: TGTGCCAGCAAATTGCGCCCAACTCTAGCGGGAGGGCTAATTCTACATGGATCAGATACGCAGTATTTT.

Only a few counts were recorded for this clonotype. The V call is TRBV7-6, the J call TRBJ2-1; 11 bases match TRBD2. There are 14 residues in the CDR3. Germline values: CDR1 SGHVS, CDR2 FNYEAQ. J was trimmed by 8 bases and V by 5 bases; bases with no gene match: 5. CDR3 loop: CASSQGLAAYEQFF. CDR3 sequence (DNA): TGTGCCAGCAGCCAGGGACTAGCGGCATATGAGCAGTTCTTC. The variable domain in full, with the rest retrieved from reference TRBV7-6 and TRBJ2-1, is GAGVSQSPRYKVTKRGQDVALRCDPISGHVSLYWYRQALGQGPEFLTYFNYEAQQDKSGLPNDRFSAERPEGSISTLTIQRTEQRDSAMYRCASSQGLAAYEQFFGPGTRLTVL.

In this sample, this clonotype turned up a few times. The chain carries TRBV29-1 and TRBJ1-1, with D possibly TRBD1 on 6 matching bases. Germline V gene data show CDR1 as SQVTM and CDR2 as ANQGSEA. The germline V and J ends were trimmed by 4 bases and 7 bases, with 25 bases remaining between them. The CDR3 is 16 residues long. The CDR3, as DNA: TGCAGCGTTGTTGGGTCCCCAAGGGGGGCCCCGATTGAAGCTTTCTTT. Translating it yields CSVVGSPRGAPIEAFF. Full variable domain (rest looked up from reference TRBV29-1 and TRBJ1-1): SAVISQKPSRDICQRGTSLTIQCQVDSQVTMMFWYRQQPGQSLTLIATANQGSEATYESGFVIDKFPISRPNLTFSTLTVSNMSPEDSSIYLCSVVGSPRGAPIEAFFGQGTRLTVV.

This clonotype was counted at least ten times. The rearrangement uses TRBV29-1 and TRBJ2-3; TRBD2 is a possible D gene (6 bases). Germline CDR1 SQVTM, CDR2 ANQGSEA. V lost 4 bases and J lost 4, with 15 bases in between. This CDR3 is 14 amino acids long. CDR3: CSVVGVSGADTQYF. CDR3 sequence (DNA): TGCAGCGTTGTTGGGGTGTCGGGAGCAGATACGCAGTATTTT.

This clonotype was detected many times. This chain connects TRBV12-3 or TRBV12-4 to TRBJ2-7; no clear D gene. The CDR3 spans 13 residues. V was cut by 1 base and J by 3 bases, with 7 bases left in between. CDR3 sequence (DNA): TGTGCCAGCAGTTTAGGCCGAAACTACGAGCAGTACGTC. Translation: CASSLGRNYEQYV.

This clonotype was counted only a few times. The CDR3 region has the DNA TGTGCCACCAGCAGGGACAGGATGGACACCGGGGAGCTGTTTTTT. Its protein product is CATSRDRMDTGELFF. The chain joins TRBV15 to TRBJ2-2, with 7 nucleotides matching TRBD1. From germline, CDR1 is LNHNV and CDR2 YYDKDF (reference sequence). The CDR3 runs 15 residues. Trimming cost V 3 bases and J 3 bases; bases outside gene matches: 4.

The rearrangement joins TRBV27 to TRBJ1-5; the D gene is possibly TRBD1 (6 bases). V shed 6 bases and J shed 7 bases, with 19 bases lying between them. Germline V gene sequence: CDR1 MNHEY, CDR2 SMNVEV (reference sequence). The CDR3 runs to 15 residues. The CDR3 loop is CASRIFGGGGQPQHF. The CDR3 bases are TGTGCCAGCAGGATTTTTGGGGGCGGAGGACAGCCCCAGCATTTT.

This clonotype was detected only a few times. V usage is TRBV12-3 or TRBV12-4 and J usage is TRBJ2-7; the D is unclear. V dropped 3 bases and J dropped 1 base, with 7 bases sitting between them. The CDR3 loop spans 13 amino acids. CDR3 loop: CASSFNPSYEQYF. The CDR3 bases are TGTGCCAGCAGTTTTAACCCGTCCTACGAGCAGTACTTC.

This clonotype was seen ten or more times. The CDR3 DNA follows: TGTGCCAGCTGGGACAGGGAGAATGAGCAGTTCTTC. Translated: CASWDRENEQFF. The gene calls are TRBV2 and TRBJ2-1; 9 bases align to TRBD1. Germline assignment: CDR1 SNHLY and CDR2 FYNNEI. J lost 7 bases, V lost 8 bases, and 3 bases had no gene match. CDR3 length: 12 residues. Looking up the rest from reference TRBV2 and TRBJ2-1 gives the full variable domain: EPEVTQTPSHQVTQMGQEVILRCVPISNHLYFYWYRQILGQKVEFLVSFYNNEISEKSEIFDDQFSVERPDGSNFTLKIRSTKLEDSAMYFCASWDRENEQFFGPGTRLTVL.

The chain carries TRBV6-6 and TRBJ1-1, with TRBD1 identical over 9 bases. Germline trimming cut 5 bases from V and 6 bases from J; bases unmatched to any gene: 4. The CDR3 is 13 amino acids. Germline V gives CDR1 MNHNY, CDR2 SVGAGI (reference sequence). CDR3 amino acids: CASSQTGGAEAFF. Here the CDR3 DNA reads TGTGCCAGCAGTCAGACAGGGGGTGCTGAAGCTTTCTTT.

The chain couples TRBV7-8 to TRBJ2-5, with 9 positions matching TRBD2. CDR3 length: 17 amino acids. Germline V gives CDR1 SGHVS, CDR2 FQNEAQ. The junction had 11 bases not matched to a gene; V was cut back by 5 bases and J by 1 base. The CDR3 DNA sequence: TGTGCCAGCAGCCCCCTTATAAGCGGGGGGCCCCAAGAGACCCAGTACTTC. Its translation is CASSPLISGGPQETQYF. The complete variable domain, with remaining parts taken from reference TRBV7-8 and TRBJ2-5, reads GAGVSQSPRYKVAKRGQDVALRCDPISGHVSLFWYQQALGQGPEFLTYFQNEAQLDKSGLPSDRFFAERPEGSVSTLKIQRTQQEDSAVYLCASSPLISGGPQETQYFGPGTRLLVL.

The chain carries TRBV20-1 and TRBJ2-7, with TRBD2 matching 9 bases. CDR1 is DFQATT and CDR2 is SNEGSKA in the germline V gene (reference sequence). V was clipped by 3 bases and J by 6 bases; unmatched bases: 3. There are 12 residues in the CDR3. CDR3 sequence reads: CSASLAGAEQYF. CDR3 in DNA: TGCAGTGCTAGTTTAGCGGGAGCCGAGCAGTACTTC.

This clonotype was observed a handful of times. The chain employs TRBV20-1 and TRBJ2-3; the match to TRBD1 covers 9 bases. Germline-derived CDR1 and CDR2 are DFQATT and SNEGSKA (reference sequence). The CDR3 length is 17 residues. V was clipped by 0 bases and J by 6 bases; unmatched bases: 13. In DNA form, the CDR3 reads TGCAGTGCTAGAGATTCGGGACAGGGTTCGCTTTGGGATACGCAGTATTTT. Protein: CSARDSGQGSLWDTQYF.

This clonotype was seen more than once but under ten times. The chain carries TRBV11-1 and TRBJ1-6, with unresolved D. Germline V gives CDR1 SGHAT, CDR2 FQDESV (reference sequence). This CDR3 is built from 19 residues. The V end was cut by 0 bases, the J end by 3 bases, with 18 bases between. The CDR3 coding sequence is TGTGCCAGCAGCTTAGCCCTTGGACGGCTCTTATACTATAATTCACCCCTCCACTTT. Translated: CASSLALGRLLYYNSPLHF. Together with reference TRBV11-1 and TRBJ1-6, the CDR3 gives the full variable domain: EAEVAQSPRYKITEKSQAVAFWCDPISGHATLYWYRQILGQGPELLVQFQDESVVDDSQLPKDRFSAERLKGVDSTLKIQPAELGDSAMYLCASSLALGRLLYYNSPLHFGNGTRLTVT.

The gene calls are TRBV27 and TRBJ2-1; TRBD2 matches at 11 bases. From germline, CDR1 is MNHEY and CDR2 SMNVEV (reference sequence). The CDR3 length is 15 residues. With V trimmed by 3 bases and J by 7 bases, 5 bases remained unmatched. CDR3 DNA sequence: TGTGCCAGCAGTTTTATGGCTAGCGGGAGGAATGAGCAGTTCTTC. As protein: CASSFMASGRNEQFF.

V usage is TRBV13 and J usage is TRBJ2-7; 8 positions agree with TRBD1. V shed 8 bases and J 3 bases; nucleotides not matched to a gene: 6. Germline loops: CDR1 PRHDT, CDR2 FYEKMQ (reference sequence). The length of the CDR3 is 13 residues. The CDR3: CASQSTGGYEQYF. The CDR3 DNA reads TGTGCCAGCCAGAGTACAGGGGGCTACGAGCAGTACTTC. Based on the CDR3 plus reference TRBV13 and TRBJ2-7, the full variable domain is AAGVIQSPRHLIKEKRETATLKCYPIPRHDTVYWYQQGPGQDPQFLISFYEKMQSDKGSIPDRFSAQQFSDYHSELNMSSLELGDSALYFCASQSTGGYEQYFGPGTRLTVT.

Many counts were recorded for this clonotype. The chain carries TRBV10-3 and TRBJ2-7; 8 bases match TRBD1. Germline CDR1 reads ENHRY; CDR2 reads SYGVKD. The CDR3 is 14 residues long. V trimming: 2 bases; J trimming: 2 bases; junction bases outside the gene matches: 2. CDR3 DNA sequence: TGTGCCATCAGTGAGGCAGGGGGCCCCTACGAGCAGTACGTC. It specifies CAISEAGGPYEQYV.

This clonotype has more than one count but fewer than ten. The chain has TRBV15 and TRBJ1-2; 10 bases match TRBD1. CDR1 and CDR2 (germline): LNHNV, YYDKDF (reference sequence). The CDR3 loop spans 17 amino acids. V shed 1 base, J shed 6 bases, and the junction held 11 bases outside the gene matches. The CDR3 bases are TGTGCCACCAGCAGAGTGGGGACAGGGGAGGAGGACGATGGCTACACCTTC. It yields the protein CATSRVGTGEEDDGYTF.

This clonotype was picked up a small number of times. The rearrangement links TRBV7-8 to TRBJ1-2; TRBD1 is a possible D gene (6 bases). Trimming stripped 5 bases from V and 3 bases from J, with 19 bases between. CDR1 is SGHVS, CDR2 FQNEAQ, per germline. CDR3 length equals 16 residues. The CDR3 nucleotides are TGTGCCAGCAGCCCAGACAGGCGACTACTGCACTATGGCTACACCTTC. Amino acids: CASSPDRRLLHYGYTF. Looking up the rest from reference TRBV7-8 and TRBJ1-2 gives the full variable domain: GAGVSQSPRYKVAKRGQDVALRCDPISGHVSLFWYQQALGQGPEFLTYFQNEAQLDKSGLPSDRFFAERPEGSVSTLKIQRTQQEDSAVYLCASSPDRRLLHYGYTFGSGTRLTVV.

A few counts support this clonotype. The chain has TRBV5-1 and TRBJ2-3; 14 bases are a match to TRBD2. The CDR3 covers 16 residues. CDR1 is SGHRS, CDR2 YFSETQ, per germline. The V gene end was trimmed by 2 bases and the J gene end by 4 bases; junction bases not matched to a gene: 3. The CDR3 is CASSFVTSGRADTQYF. The CDR3 region has the DNA TGCGCCAGCAGCTTTGTGACTAGCGGGAGGGCAGATACGCAGTATTTT.

This chain uses TRBV3-1 with TRBJ2-3; no reliable D call. Per the germline V gene, CDR1 is LGHDT and CDR2 is YNNKEL (reference sequence). The CDR3 has 14 residues. V was clipped by 0 bases and J by 2 bases, with 6 bases between them. The CDR3 sequence is CASSQDRTTDTQYF. CDR3 coding DNA: TGTGCCAGCAGCCAAGATAGAACCACAGATACGCAGTATTTT.

In its sample, this clonotype was seen a few times. This chain joins TRBV28 and TRBJ2-7, with TRBD1 as a possible D gene (5 bases). The CDR3 runs to 13 residues. V lost 5 bases and J 4 bases, leaving 12 bases between the germline ends. Germline V gives CDR1 MDHEN, CDR2 SYDVKM. As DNA, the CDR3 is TGTGCCAGCAGTCCGAGCGACAGTTACGAGCAGTACGTC. Encoded protein: CASSPSDSYEQYV.